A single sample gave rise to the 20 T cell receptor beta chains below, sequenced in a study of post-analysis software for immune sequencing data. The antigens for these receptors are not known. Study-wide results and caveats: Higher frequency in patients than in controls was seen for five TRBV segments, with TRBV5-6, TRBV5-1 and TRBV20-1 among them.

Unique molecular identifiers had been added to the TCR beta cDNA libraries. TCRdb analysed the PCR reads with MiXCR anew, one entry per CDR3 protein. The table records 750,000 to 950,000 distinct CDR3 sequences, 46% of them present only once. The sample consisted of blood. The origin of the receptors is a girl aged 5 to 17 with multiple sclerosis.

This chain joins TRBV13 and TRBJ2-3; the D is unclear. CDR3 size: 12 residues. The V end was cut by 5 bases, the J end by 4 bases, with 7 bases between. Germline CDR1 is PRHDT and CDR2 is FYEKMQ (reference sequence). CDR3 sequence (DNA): TGTGCCAGCAGCCACTGGGCAGATACGCAGTATTTT. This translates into CASSHWADTQYF.

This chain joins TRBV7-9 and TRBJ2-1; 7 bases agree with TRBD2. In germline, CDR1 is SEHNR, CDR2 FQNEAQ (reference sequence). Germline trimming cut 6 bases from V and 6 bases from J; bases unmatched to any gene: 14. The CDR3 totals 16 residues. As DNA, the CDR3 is TGTGCCAGCAGATCCTGGGGCGGGAGTGGGGCCAATGAGCAGTTCTTC. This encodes CASRSWGGSGANEQFF.

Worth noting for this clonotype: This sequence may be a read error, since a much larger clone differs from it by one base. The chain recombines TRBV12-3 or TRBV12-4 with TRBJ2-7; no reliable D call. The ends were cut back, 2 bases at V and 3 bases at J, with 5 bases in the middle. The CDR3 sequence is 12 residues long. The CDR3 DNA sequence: TGTGCCAGCAGTTTAATGGACTACGAGCAGTACTTC. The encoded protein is CASSLMDYEQYF.

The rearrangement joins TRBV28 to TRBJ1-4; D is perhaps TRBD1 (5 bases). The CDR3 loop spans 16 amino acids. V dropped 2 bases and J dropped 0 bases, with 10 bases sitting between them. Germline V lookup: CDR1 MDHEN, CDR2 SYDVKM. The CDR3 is CASSLLVGPTNEKLFF. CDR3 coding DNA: TGTGCCAGCAGTTTACTAGTGGGACCAACTAATGAAAAACTGTTTTTT.

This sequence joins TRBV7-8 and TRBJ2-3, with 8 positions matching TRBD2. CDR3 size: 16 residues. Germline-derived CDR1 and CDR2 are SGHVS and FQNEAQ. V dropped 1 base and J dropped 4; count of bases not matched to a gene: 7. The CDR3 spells CASSLDGRAGADTQYF. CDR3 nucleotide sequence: TGTGCCAGCAGCTTAGACGGGAGGGCCGGAGCAGATACGCAGTATTTT.

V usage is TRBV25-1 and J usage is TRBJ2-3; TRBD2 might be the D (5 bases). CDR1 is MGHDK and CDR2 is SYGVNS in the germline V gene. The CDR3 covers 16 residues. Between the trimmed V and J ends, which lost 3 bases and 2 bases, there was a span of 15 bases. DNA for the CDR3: TGTGCCAGCAGTGAGGAGGCAGCCGTTCCCACAGATACGCAGTATTTT. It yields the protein CASSEEAAVPTDTQYF.

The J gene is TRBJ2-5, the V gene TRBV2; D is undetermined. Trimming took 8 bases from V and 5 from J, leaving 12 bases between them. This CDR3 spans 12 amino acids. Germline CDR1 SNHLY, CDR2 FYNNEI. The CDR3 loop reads CASLGAGETQYF. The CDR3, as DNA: TGTGCCAGCCTAGGAGCCGGGGAGACCCAGTACTTC.

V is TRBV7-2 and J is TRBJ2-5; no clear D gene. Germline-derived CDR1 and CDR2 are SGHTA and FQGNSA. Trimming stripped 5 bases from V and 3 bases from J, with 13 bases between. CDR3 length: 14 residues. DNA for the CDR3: TGTGCCAGCAGCCCCCGGGTCACTAAAGAGACCCAGTACTTC. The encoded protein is CASSPRVTKETQYF.

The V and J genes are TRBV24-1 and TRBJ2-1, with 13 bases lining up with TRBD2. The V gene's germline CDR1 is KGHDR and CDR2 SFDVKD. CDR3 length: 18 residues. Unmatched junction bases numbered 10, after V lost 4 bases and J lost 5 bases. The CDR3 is CATSDPTGLAGVNNEQFF. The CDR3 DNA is TGTGCCACCAGTGACCCAACCGGACTAGCGGGAGTCAACAATGAGCAGTTCTTC.

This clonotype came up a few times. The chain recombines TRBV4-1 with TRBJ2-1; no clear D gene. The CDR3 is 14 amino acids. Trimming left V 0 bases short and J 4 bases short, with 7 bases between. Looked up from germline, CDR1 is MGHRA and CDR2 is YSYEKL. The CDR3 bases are TGCGCCAGCAGCCAAGACCCCACGTACAATGAGCAGTTCTTC. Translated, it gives CASSQDPTYNEQFF.

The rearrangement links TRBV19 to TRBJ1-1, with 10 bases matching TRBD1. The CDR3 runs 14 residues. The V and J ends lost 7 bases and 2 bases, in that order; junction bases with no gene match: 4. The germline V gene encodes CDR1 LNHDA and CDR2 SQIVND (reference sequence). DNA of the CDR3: TGTGCCAGTATTTTGACAGGGGGCAACACTGAAGCTTTCTTT. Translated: CASILTGGNTEAFF.

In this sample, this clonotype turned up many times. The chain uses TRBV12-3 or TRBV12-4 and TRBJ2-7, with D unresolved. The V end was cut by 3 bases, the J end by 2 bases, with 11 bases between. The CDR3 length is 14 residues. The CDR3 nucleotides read TGTGCCAGCAGTTTGGTCCGGGCCACCTACGAGCAGTACTTC. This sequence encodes CASSLVRATYEQYF.

CDR3 bases: TGTGCCTGGAGCTCCTATAATTCACCCCTCCACTTT. Translated, it gives CAWSSYNSPLHF. The chain joins TRBV30 to TRBJ1-6, with D unresolved. CDR1 is GTSNPN, CDR2 SVGIG, per germline (reference sequence). This CDR3 is 12 amino acids long. Trimming removed 3 bases from V and 0 bases from J, with 0 bases in between.

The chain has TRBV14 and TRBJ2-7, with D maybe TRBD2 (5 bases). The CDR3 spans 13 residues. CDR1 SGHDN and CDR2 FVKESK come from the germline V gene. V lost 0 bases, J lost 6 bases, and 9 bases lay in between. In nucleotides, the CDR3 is TGTGCCAGCAGCCAAGATCCCGGAGGCGAGCAGTACTTC. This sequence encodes CASSQDPGGEQYF.

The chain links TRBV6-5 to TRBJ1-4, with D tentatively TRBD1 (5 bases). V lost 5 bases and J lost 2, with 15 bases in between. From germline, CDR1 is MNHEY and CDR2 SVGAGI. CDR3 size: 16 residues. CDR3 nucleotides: TGTGCCAGCAGTCGCTCCGGGGGGGTGACTAATGAAAAACTGTTTTTT. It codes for CASSRSGGVTNEKLFF.

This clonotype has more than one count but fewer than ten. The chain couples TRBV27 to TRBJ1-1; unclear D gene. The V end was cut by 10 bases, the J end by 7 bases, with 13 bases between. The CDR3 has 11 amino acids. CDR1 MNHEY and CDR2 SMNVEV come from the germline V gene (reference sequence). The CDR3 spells CATFMDGEAFF. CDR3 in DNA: TGTGCCACCTTTATGGACGGTGAAGCTTTCTTT.

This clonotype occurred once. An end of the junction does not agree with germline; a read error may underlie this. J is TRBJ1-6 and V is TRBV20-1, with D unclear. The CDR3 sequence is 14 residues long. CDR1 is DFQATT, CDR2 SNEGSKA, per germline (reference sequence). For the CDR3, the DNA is TGCAGTGCTAGAGAATCCCTGGGGAATTCGCCCCTCCACTTT. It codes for CSARESLGNSPLHF.

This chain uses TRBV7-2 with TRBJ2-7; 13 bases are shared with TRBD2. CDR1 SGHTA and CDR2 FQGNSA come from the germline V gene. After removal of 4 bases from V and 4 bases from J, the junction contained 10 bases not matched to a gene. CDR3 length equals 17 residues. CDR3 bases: TGTGCCAGCAGCTCCATAGTCCTACTAGCGGGAGGGTACGAGCAGTACTTC. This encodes CASSSIVLLAGGYEQYF.

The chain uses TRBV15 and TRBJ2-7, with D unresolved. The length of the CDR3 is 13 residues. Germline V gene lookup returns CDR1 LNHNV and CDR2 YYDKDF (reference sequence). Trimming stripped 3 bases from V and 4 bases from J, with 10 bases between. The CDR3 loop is CATSSSLEYEQYF. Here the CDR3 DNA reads TGTGCCACCAGCAGCTCACTGGAGTACGAGCAGTACTTC.

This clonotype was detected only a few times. The CDR3 protein is CASSYRDLYDTQYF. The CDR3 bases are TGTGCCAGCAGCTACCGGGACCTGTACGATACGCAGTATTTT. The gene calls are TRBV7-9 and TRBJ2-3; the D gene could be TRBD1 or TRBD2 (5 bases each). Trimming cost V 4 bases and J 6 bases, with 14 bases left between them. The CDR3 consists of 14 residues. CDR1 is SEHNR and CDR2 is FQNEAQ in the germline V gene (reference sequence). The complete variable domain, with remaining parts taken from reference TRBV7-9 and TRBJ2-3, reads DTGVSQNPRHKITKRGQNVTFRCDPISEHNRLYWYRQTLGQGPEFLTYFQNEAQLEKSRLLSDRFSAERPKGSFSTLEIQRTEQGDSAMYLCASSYRDLYDTQYFGPGTRLTVL.